These 22 T cell receptor beta chains originate from one sample sequenced in a study of cytomegalovirus exposure and HLA in healthy donors. Both 60 Vbeta primers and 13 Jbeta primers went into the PCR. Assay: immunoSEQ multiplex PCR; the TCRdb copy retains only in-frame clones and omits some. The sample carries around 160,000 clones, 65% to 80% recorded once. The sequencing input was PBMCs. These receptors originate from a woman between 35 and 50 years old in good health and CMV-seropositive.

A word on this clone: A junction end diverges from the germline sequence, so it may reflect a read error. The chain is built from TRBV7-9 and TRBJ2-7; 9 nucleotides align to TRBD1. Germline assignment: CDR1 SEHNR and CDR2 FQNEAQ (reference sequence). The CDR3 runs to 15 residues. The CDR3 nucleotides are TGTTCCAGCAGCCCCTGGACAGGGGCCCTCTACGAGCAGTACTTC. This translates into CSSSPWTGALYEQYF.

This chain links TRBV27 with TRBJ1-2; a possible D gene is TRBD1 (6 bases). The germline V gene has CDR1 MNHEY and CDR2 SMNVEV (reference sequence). The V end lost 2 bases, the J end lost 5 bases, and 12 bases lay between the germline ends. This CDR3 is 14 amino acids long. The CDR3 DNA sequence: TGTGCCAGCAGTTTAGACAGGCAGACTTATGGCTACACCTTC. Protein sequence: CASSLDRQTYGYTF.

The gene calls are TRBV30 and TRBJ2-3; 7 bases align to TRBD2. The CDR3 totals 15 residues. The J segment lost 10 bases and the V segment lost 2 bases, leaving 15 bases of the junction unmatched. Germline lookup yields CDR1 GTSNPN and CDR2 SVGIG (reference sequence). CDR3 in amino acids: CAWSLLAVGYSAQYF. In nucleotides, the CDR3 is TGTGCCTGGAGTTTGCTAGCGGTAGGATATTCGGCGCAGTATTTT.

The chain has TRBV11-2 and TRBJ2-7; D is perhaps TRBD1 (6 bases). CDR1 and CDR2 from the germline V gene are SGHAT and FQNNGV. The CDR3 has 12 amino acids. Between the trimmed V and J ends, which lost 0 bases and 6 bases, there was a span of 6 bases. CDR3: CASSLDRGEQYF. The DNA for the CDR3 is TGTGCCAGCAGCTTAGACAGGGGCGAGCAGTACTTC. Full variable domain (missing parts from reference TRBV11-2 and TRBJ2-7): EAGVAQSPRYKIIEKRQSVAFWCNPISGHATLYWYQQILGQGPKLLIQFQNNGVVDDSQLPKDRFSAERLKGVDSTLKIQPAKLEDSAVYLCASSLDRGEQYFGPGTRLTVT.

This CDR3 reads CASSGSGGANVLTF. The CDR3 bases are TGTGCCAGTAGTGGATCGGGGGGGGCCAACGTCCTGACTTTC. V is TRBV19 and J is TRBJ2-6; the D gene is possibly TRBD2 (5 bases). The V end was cut by 5 bases, the J end by 4 bases, with 9 bases between. The V gene's germline CDR1 is LNHDA and CDR2 SQIVND (reference sequence). The CDR3 is made up of 14 amino acids.

The chain has TRBV5-5 and TRBJ1-5; 9 bases agree with TRBD1. The CDR3 is 13 residues long. From germline, CDR1 is SGHKS and CDR2 YYEKEE (reference sequence). The junction had 2 bases not matched to a gene; V was cut back by 4 bases and J by 6 bases. The CDR3 DNA reads TGTGCCAGCAGCCCGGACAGGGGTCAGCCCCAGCATTTT. Translating it yields CASSPDRGQPQHF.

The chain carries TRBV7-2 and TRBJ2-1; TRBD2 agrees at 10 bases. Looked up from germline, CDR1 is SGHTA and CDR2 is FQGNSA. The V and J ends lost 1 base and 0 bases, in that order; junction bases with no gene match: 6. The CDR3 consists of 18 residues. CDR3: CASSLELAGVSSYNEQFF. The CDR3 nucleotides read TGTGCCAGCAGCTTAGAGCTAGCGGGAGTTTCCTCCTACAATGAGCAGTTCTTC. The whole variable domain, remainder taken from reference TRBV7-2 and TRBJ2-1, is GAGVSQSPSNKVTEKGKDVELRCDPISGHTALYWYRQSLGQGLEFLIYFQGNSAPDKSGLPSDRFSAERTGGSVSTLTIQRTQQEDSAVYLCASSLELAGVSSYNEQFFGPGTRLTVL.

This clone has just a few counts. This chain joins TRBV6-1 and TRBJ2-7; 11 positions match TRBD2. This CDR3 contains 17 residues. Losses at the gene ends were 1 base for V and 6 bases for J; bases not matched to a gene: 11. Germline V CDR1 and CDR2: MNHNS, SASEGT. The CDR3 region is CASSEVSSGRSWAEQYF. The CDR3 region has the DNA TGTGCCAGCAGTGAAGTATCTAGCGGGAGGTCCTGGGCCGAGCAGTACTTC.

The sample holds a few counts of this clone. V usage is TRBV6-5 and J usage is TRBJ1-1, with a possible D match to TRBD1 (5 bases). Trimming stripped 2 bases from V and 0 bases from J, with 13 bases between. The V gene's germline CDR1 is MNHEY and CDR2 SVGAGI. This CDR3 is built from 16 residues. CDR3 amino acids: CASSYGGGNMNTEAFF. DNA for the CDR3: TGTGCCAGCAGTTACGGGGGAGGTAATATGAACACTGAAGCTTTCTTT.

This clone showed up just a few times. The rearrangement links TRBV2 to TRBJ1-5; tentatively, D is TRBD1 (6 bases). Germline CDR1 reads SNHLY; CDR2 reads FYNNEI. V shed 5 bases and J shed 4 bases, with 15 bases lying between them. This CDR3 contains 15 residues. In DNA, the CDR3 is TGTGCCAGCAGTCTCATGACAGGTGGAAATCAGCCCCAGCATTTT. This gives the protein CASSLMTGGNQPQHF.

V usage is TRBV5-1 and J usage is TRBJ1-1; D unresolved. The CDR3 totals 13 residues. Trimming removed 2 bases at V and 0 bases at J, with 5 bases between. Germline CDR1 reads SGHRS; CDR2 reads YFSETQ. The CDR3 DNA reads as TGCGCCAGCAGCTTCGCAGTGAACACTGAAGCTTTCTTT. Residues: CASSFAVNTEAFF.

The gene calls are TRBV19 and TRBJ2-6; no definite D call. The CDR3 runs 13 residues. Deletions cut 7 bases from V and 3 bases from J, with 7 bases between. Germline V gene data show CDR1 as LNHDA and CDR2 as SQIVND (reference sequence). CDR3 protein: CASMSSGANVLTF. The CDR3 region has the DNA TGTGCCAGTATGTCTAGTGGGGCCAACGTCCTGACTTTC.

This clone was picked up one time. The chain joins TRBV7-8 to TRBJ2-1; 9 bases line up with TRBD2. Germline V gene lookup returns CDR1 SGHVS and CDR2 FQNEAQ. Germline trimming cut 10 bases from V and 6 bases from J; bases unmatched to any gene: 7. This CDR3 contains 13 residues. The CDR3 sequence is CATGGRAINEQFF. The DNA for the CDR3 is TGTGCCACCGGCGGGAGGGCCATCAATGAGCAGTTCTTC.

The genes are TRBV30 and TRBJ1-1; D is perhaps TRBD1 (6 bases). CDR3 length: 15 residues. CDR1 and CDR2 from the germline V gene are GTSNPN and SVGIG (reference sequence). V lost 7 bases to trimming and J lost 0 bases, with 18 bases between them. CDR3 in DNA: TGTGCCTTGAGGATGACAGGCTACCTGAACACTGAAGCTTTCTTT. This sequence encodes CALRMTGYLNTEAFF.

The V and J genes are TRBV27 and TRBJ1-2; D gene unclear. Trimming took 4 bases from V and 2 from J, leaving 11 bases between them. The CDR3 consists of 14 residues. Per the germline V gene, CDR1 is MNHEY and CDR2 is SMNVEV (reference sequence). The CDR3 protein is CASSSLSGNYGYTF. The CDR3 nucleotides are TGTGCCAGCAGTTCCCTTTCGGGGAACTATGGCTACACCTTC.

The chain carries TRBV10-1 and TRBJ2-3; 8 bases agree with TRBD2. The CDR3 is 15 amino acids. V gave up 3 bases and J gave up 4 bases; unmatched junction bases: 6. The germline V gene has CDR1 WNHNN and CDR2 SYGVQD (reference sequence). The CDR3 DNA is TGCGCCAGCAGTGACTCTAGCGGGCCCTCAGATACGCAGTATTTT. Amino acids: CASSDSSGPSDTQYF.

In this sample, this clone turned up a few times. V and J are TRBV7-2 and TRBJ2-5; 13 bases map to TRBD2. The CDR3 consists of 16 residues. Germline V gene data show CDR1 as SGHTA and CDR2 as FQGNSA. V gave up 4 bases and J gave up 4 bases; unmatched junction bases: 6. This CDR3 reads CASSSALAGGRETQYF. The CDR3 DNA sequence: TGTGCCAGCAGCTCGGCACTAGCGGGGGGGCGAGAGACCCAGTACTTC. Based on the CDR3 plus reference TRBV7-2 and TRBJ2-5, the full variable domain is GAGVSQSPSNKVTEKGKDVELRCDPISGHTALYWYRQSLGQGLEFLIYFQGNSAPDKSGLPSDRFSAERTGGSVSTLTIQRTQQEDSAVYLCASSSALAGGRETQYFGPGTRLLVL.

This clone was detected a few times. This rearrangement joins TRBV5-1 to TRBJ2-2; D remains unclear. Germline assignment: CDR1 SGHRS and CDR2 YFSETQ. Trimming took 0 bases from V and 5 from J, leaving 5 bases between them. CDR3 length equals 13 residues. The CDR3 DNA sequence: TGCGCCAGCAGCTTGGACCGGACCGGGGAGCTGTTTTTT. It is translated as CASSLDRTGELFF. Filled out from reference TRBV5-1 and TRBJ2-2, the complete variable domain reads KAGVTQTPRYLIKTRGQQVTLSCSPISGHRSVSWYQQTPGQGLQFLFEYFSETQRNKGNFPGRFSGRQFSNSRSEMNVSTLELGDSALYLCASSLDRTGELFFGEGSRLTVL.

The chain combines TRBV9 with TRBJ2-3; 8 bases match TRBD2. Germline V gives CDR1 SGDLS, CDR2 YYNGEE. With 4 bases clipped from V and 1 base from J, the junction kept 20 bases outside the gene matches. This CDR3 comprises 20 residues. Written as DNA, the CDR3 is TGTGCCAGCAGCCAGGGGCGGCTAGCGGCCCGGCGGGGGGGCACAGATACGCAGTATTTT. Translation: CASSQGRLAARRGGTDTQYF.

Comments on this clone: The conserved phenylalanine or tryptophan is not found at the CDR3 terminus, so this likely reflects a read error. The DNA is omitted, as the CDR3 cannot be located on it reliably, and the CDR3 follows TCRdb's listing. V gene TRBV4-1 combines with J gene TRBJ1-5. Germline V gene sequence: CDR1 MGHRA, CDR2 YSYEKL. Ends included, the CDR3 has 8 residues. CDR3 residues: CASSQESV.

The V call is TRBV30, the J call TRBJ2-7, with 7 bases aligning to TRBD1. The trim removed 0 bases at V and 2 bases at J, leaving 4 bases unmatched. Germline V gives CDR1 GTSNPN, CDR2 SVGIG (reference sequence). CDR3 length equals 14 residues. The CDR3 loop reads CAWSVLTGTYEQYF. The CDR3 DNA sequence: TGTGCCTGGAGTGTATTGACAGGGACCTACGAGCAGTACTTC.

This clone was seen just once. The chain carries TRBV27 and TRBJ2-7; D call uncertain. CDR1 is MNHEY and CDR2 is SMNVEV in the germline V gene (reference sequence). Trimming took off 1 base at V and 4 bases at J, with 11 bases between the two ends. CDR3 length equals 14 residues. The CDR3 region has the DNA TGTGCCAGCAGTTTATTCCCGGGTCCGTACGAGCAGTACTTC. This codes for CASSLFPGPYEQYF.